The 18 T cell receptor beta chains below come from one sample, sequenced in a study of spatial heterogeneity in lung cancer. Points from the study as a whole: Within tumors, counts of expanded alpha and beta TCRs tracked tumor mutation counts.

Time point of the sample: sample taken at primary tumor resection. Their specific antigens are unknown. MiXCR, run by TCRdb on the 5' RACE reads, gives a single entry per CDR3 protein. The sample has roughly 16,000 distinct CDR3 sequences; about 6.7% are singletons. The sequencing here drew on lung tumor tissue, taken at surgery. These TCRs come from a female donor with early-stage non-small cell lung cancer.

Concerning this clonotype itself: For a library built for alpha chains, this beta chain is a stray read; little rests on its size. The CDR3 protein is CASSEDDSPGHYGYTF. DNA for the CDR3: TGTGCCAGCAGTGAAGACGACAGCCCCGGTCACTATGGCTACACCTTC. The V gene is TRBV6-1, the J gene TRBJ1-2, with D possibly being TRBD1 (5 bases). The CDR3 has 16 residues. Germline loops: CDR1 MNHNS, CDR2 SASEGT. V gave up 1 base and J gave up 3 bases, with 15 bases separating them.

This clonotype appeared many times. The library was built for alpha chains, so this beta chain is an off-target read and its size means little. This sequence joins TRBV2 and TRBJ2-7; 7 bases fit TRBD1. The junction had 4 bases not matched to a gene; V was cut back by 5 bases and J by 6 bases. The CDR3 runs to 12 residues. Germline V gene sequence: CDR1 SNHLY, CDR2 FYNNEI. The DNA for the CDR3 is TGTGCCAGCAGTCTCGGACAGGTCGAGCAGTACTTC. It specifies CASSLGQVEQYF.

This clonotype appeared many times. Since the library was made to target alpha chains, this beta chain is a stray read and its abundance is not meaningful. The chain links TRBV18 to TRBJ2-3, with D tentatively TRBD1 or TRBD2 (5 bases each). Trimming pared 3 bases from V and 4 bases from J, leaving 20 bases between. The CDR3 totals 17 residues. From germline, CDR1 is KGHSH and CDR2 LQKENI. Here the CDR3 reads CASSPGTILTNADTQYF. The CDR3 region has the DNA TGTGCCAGCTCACCTGGGACCATACTTACTAACGCAGATACGCAGTATTTT. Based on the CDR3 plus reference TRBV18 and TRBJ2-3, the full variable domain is NAGVMQNPRHLVRRRGQEARLRCSPMKGHSHVYWYRQLPEEGLKFMVYLQKENIIDESGMPKERFSAEFPKEGPSILRIQQVVRGDSAAYFCASSPGTILTNADTQYFGPGTRLTVL.

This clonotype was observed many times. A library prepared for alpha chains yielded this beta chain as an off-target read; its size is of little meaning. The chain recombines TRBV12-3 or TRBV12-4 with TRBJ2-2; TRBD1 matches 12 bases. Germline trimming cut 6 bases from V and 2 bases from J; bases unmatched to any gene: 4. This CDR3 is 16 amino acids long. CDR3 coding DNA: TGTGCCAGCAGCCGTGGGACAGGGGGCAACACCGGGGAGCTGTTTTTT. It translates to CASSRGTGGNTGELFF.

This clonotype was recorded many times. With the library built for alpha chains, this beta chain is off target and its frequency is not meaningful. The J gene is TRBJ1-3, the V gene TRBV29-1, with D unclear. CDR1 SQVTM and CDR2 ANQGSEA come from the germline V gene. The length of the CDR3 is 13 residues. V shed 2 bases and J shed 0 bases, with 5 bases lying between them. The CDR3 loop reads CSVEMSSGNTIYF. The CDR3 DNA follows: TGCAGCGTTGAAATGAGCTCTGGAAACACCATATATTTT.

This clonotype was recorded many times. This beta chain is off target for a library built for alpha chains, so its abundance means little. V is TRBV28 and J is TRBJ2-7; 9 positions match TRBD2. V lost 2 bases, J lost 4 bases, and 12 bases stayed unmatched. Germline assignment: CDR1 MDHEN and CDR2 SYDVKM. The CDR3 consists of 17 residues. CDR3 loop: CASSLPRGGGARYEQYF. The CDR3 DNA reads TGTGCCAGCAGTTTACCCCGCGGCGGGGGGGCCAGGTACGAGCAGTACTTC.

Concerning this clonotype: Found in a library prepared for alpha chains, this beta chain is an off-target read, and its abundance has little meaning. CDR3 amino acids: CASSPGLASYNEQFF. The CDR3, as DNA: TGTGCCAGCAGCCCGGGACTAGCTTCCTACAATGAGCAGTTCTTC. This chain links TRBV7-3 with TRBJ2-1; 9 bases match TRBD2. Germline-derived CDR1 and CDR2 are SGHTA and FQGTGA. V trimming: 5 bases; J trimming: 1 base; junction bases outside the gene matches: 3. The CDR3 consists of 15 residues.

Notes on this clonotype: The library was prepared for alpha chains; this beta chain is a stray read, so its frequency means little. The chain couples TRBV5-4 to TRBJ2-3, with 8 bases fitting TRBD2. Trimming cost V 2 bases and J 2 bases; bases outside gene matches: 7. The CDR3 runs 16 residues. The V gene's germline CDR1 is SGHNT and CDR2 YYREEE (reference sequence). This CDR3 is CASSFWRGDYTDTQYF. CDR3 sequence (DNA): TGTGCCAGCAGCTTTTGGCGGGGGGACTACACAGATACGCAGTATTTT.

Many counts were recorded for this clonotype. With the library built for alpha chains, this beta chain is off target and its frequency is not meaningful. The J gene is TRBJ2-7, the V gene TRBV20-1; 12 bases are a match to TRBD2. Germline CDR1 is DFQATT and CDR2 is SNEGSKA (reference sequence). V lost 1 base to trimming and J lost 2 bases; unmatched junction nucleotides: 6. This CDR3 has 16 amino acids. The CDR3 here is CSARGLAGDRAYEQYF. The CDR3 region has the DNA TGCAGTGCTAGAGGACTAGCGGGGGATCGGGCCTACGAGCAGTACTTC.

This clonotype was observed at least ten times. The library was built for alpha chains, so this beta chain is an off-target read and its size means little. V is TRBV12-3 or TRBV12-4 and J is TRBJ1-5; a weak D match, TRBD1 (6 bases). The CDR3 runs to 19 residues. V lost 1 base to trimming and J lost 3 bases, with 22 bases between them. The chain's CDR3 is CASSLGDVGGPWTNQPQHF. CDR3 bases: TGTGCCAGCAGTTTAGGGGATGTAGGGGGGCCTTGGACCAATCAGCCCCAGCATTTT.

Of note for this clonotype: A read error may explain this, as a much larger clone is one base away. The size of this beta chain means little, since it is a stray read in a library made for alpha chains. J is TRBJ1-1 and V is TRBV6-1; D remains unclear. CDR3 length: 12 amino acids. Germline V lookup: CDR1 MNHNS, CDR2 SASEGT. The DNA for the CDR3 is TGTGTCAGCACACAATGGAACACTGAAGCTTTCTTT. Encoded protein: CVSTQWNTEAFF.

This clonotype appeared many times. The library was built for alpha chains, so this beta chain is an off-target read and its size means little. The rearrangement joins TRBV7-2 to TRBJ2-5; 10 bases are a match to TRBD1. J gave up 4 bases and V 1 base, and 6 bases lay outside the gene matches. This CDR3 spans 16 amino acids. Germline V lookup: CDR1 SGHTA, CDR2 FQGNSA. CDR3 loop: CASSLDGTGVTETQYF. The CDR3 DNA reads TGTGCCAGCAGCTTAGATGGGACAGGGGTTACAGAGACCCAGTACTTC.

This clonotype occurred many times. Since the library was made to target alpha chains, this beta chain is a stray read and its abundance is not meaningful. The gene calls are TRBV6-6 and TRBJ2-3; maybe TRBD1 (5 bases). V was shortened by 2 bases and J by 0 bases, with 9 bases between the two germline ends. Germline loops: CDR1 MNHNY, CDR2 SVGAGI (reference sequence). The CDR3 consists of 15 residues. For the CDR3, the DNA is TGTGCCAGCAGTTACCGGACACAGAGCACAGATACGCAGTATTTT. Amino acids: CASSYRTQSTDTQYF.

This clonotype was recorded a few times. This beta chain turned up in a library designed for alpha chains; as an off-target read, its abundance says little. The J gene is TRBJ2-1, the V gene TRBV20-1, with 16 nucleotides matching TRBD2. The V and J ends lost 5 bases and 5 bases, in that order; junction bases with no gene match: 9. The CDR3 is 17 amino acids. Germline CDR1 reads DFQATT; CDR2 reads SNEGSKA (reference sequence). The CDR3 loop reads CSAPGLAGGPGNNEQFF. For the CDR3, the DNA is TGCAGTGCTCCGGGACTAGCGGGGGGGCCCGGGAACAATGAGCAGTTCTTC.

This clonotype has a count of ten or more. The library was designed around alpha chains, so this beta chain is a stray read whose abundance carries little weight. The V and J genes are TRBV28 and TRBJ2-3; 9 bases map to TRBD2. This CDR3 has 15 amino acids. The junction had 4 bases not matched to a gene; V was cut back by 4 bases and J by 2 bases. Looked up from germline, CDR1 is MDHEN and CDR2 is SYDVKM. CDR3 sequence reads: CASSSPSGDTDTQYF. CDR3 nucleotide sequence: TGTGCCAGCAGTTCTCCTAGCGGGGACACAGATACGCAGTATTTT.

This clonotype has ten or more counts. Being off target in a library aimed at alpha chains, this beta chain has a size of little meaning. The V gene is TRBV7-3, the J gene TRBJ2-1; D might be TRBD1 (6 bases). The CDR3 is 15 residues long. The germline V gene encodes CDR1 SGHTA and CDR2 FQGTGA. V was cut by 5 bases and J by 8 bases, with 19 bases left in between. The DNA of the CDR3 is TGTGCCAGCAGCCGGGGACAAAGTTTGGACGATGAGCAGTTCTTC. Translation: CASSRGQSLDDEQFF.

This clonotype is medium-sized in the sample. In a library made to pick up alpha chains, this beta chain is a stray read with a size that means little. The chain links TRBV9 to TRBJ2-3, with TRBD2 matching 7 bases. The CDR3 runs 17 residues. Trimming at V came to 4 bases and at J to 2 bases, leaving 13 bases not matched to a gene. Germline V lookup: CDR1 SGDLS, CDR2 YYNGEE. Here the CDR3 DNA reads TGTGCCAGCAGCCCAACGACTAGCCTGACCTACACAGATACGCAGTATTTT. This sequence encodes CASSPTTSLTYTDTQYF.

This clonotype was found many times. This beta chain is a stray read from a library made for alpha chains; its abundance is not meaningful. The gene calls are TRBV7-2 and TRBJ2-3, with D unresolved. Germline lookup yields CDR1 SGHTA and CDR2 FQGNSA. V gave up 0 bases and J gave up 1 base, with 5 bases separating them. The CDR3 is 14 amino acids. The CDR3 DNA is TGTGCCAGCAGCTTAGCTATGGGCACAGATACGCAGTATTTT. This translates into CASSLAMGTDTQYF.